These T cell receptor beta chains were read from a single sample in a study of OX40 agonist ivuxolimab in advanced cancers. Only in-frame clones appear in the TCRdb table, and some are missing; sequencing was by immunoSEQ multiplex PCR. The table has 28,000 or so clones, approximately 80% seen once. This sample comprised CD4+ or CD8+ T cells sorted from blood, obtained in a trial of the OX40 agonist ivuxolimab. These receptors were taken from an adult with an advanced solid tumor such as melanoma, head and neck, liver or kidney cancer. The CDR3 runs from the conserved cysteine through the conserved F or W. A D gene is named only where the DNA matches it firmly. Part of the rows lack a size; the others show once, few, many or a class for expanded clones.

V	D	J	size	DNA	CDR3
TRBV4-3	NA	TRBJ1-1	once	TGCGCCAGCAGCCAAGATTGGGCAGGGGTCTCTGAAGCTTTCTTT	CASSQDWAGVSEAFF
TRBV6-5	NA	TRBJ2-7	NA	TGTGCCAGCAGGCGTGGCCACGAGCAGTACTTC	CASRRGHEQYF
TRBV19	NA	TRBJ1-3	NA	TGTGCCAGTAGTCTTAACAGGTCGCCTGGAAACACCATATATTTT	CASSLNRSPGNTIYF
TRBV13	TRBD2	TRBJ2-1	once	TGTGCCAGCAGCGATGTCGGGGGGGCTGGAAATGAGCAGTTCTTC	CASSDVGGAGNEQFF
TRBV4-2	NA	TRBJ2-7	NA	TGTGCCAGCAGCCAGAGGGACTCCTACGAGCAGTACTTC	CASSQRDSYEQYF
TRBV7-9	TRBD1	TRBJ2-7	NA	TGTGCCAGCAGCGCCCGGGACAGGGGGTACGAGCAGTACTTC	CASSARDRGYEQYF
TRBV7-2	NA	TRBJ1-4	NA	TGTGCCAGCAGCTTAGACGAAAAACTGTTTTTT	CASSLDEKLFF
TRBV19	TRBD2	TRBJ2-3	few	TGTGCCAGTAGTATTAGCGGGGGGCGGAGAGATACGCAGTATTTT	CASSISGGRRDTQYF
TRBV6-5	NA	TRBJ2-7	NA	TGTGCCAGCAGTGAATTCTCTAGCTCCTACGAGCAGTACTTC	CASSEFSSSYEQYF
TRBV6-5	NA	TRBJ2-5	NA	TGTGCCAGCAGTTACGTGGGGGCGGCGGAGACCCAGTACTTC	CASSYVGAAETQYF
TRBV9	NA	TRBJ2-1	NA	TGTGCCAGCAGCGGGGCTAGCTATGAGCAGTTCTTC	CASSGASYEQFF
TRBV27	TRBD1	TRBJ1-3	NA	TGTGCCAGCAGTTTAAGGGGGAGACAGGGGCCGACCGGGTCTGGAAACACCATATATTTT	CASSLRGRQGPTGSGNTIYF
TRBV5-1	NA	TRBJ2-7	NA	TGCGCCAGCAGCCAAGATCGGGACCTCCTGGCCTACGAGCAGTACTTC	CASSQDRDLLAYEQYF
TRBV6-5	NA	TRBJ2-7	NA	TGTGCCAGCAGTTACTGGTCGGGGGCGTACGAGCAGTACTTC	CASSYWSGAYEQYF
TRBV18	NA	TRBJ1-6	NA	TGTGCCAGCTCACCGGGAGAACGGTCACCCCTCCACTTT	CASSPGERSPLHF
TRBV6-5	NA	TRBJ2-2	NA	TGTGCCAGCAGTTGGGACACCGGGGAGCTGTTTTTT	CASSWDTGELFF
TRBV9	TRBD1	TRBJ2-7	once	TGTGCCAGCAGCCACATGGACAGGGCGTCTTACGAGCAGTACTTC	CASSHMDRASYEQYF
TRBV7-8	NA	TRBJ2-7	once	TGTGCCAGCAGCCCGATAAGTAGGGAGCAGTACTTC	CASSPISREQYF
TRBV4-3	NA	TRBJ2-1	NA	TGCGCCAGCAGCCAACCAAAGGTTTCGGGGACCTACAATGAGCAGTTCTTC	CASSQPKVSGTYNEQFF
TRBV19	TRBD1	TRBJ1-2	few	TGTGCCAGTAGTATAGGGAGGACAGGGAACTATGGCTACACCTTC	CASSIGRTGNYGYTF
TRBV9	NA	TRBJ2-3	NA	TGTGCCAGCAGTCTTCCCACAGATACGCAGTATTTT	CASSLPTDTQYF
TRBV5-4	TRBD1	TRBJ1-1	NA	TGTGCCAGCAGTACATCCGGGACAGCAGAAGCTTTCTTT	CASSTSGTAEAFF
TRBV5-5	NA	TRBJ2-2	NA	TGTGCCAGCAGCTTGGGTACGGCAGCTGGGGAGCTGTTTTTT	CASSLGTAAGELFF
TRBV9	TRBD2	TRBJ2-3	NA	TGTGCCAGCAGCGTTGACTTTGGCGGGGGGGTCACAGATACGCAGTATTTT	CASSVDFGGGVTDTQYF
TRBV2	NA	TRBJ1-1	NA	TGTGCCAGCAGTGATAACGGAGAGAAAGCGCTGAACACTGAAGCTTTCTTT	CASSDNGEKALNTEAFF
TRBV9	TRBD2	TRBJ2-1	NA	TGTGCCAGCAGCGTGCTATATGGCGGGGGGTACAATGAGCAGTTCTTC	CASSVLYGGGYNEQFF
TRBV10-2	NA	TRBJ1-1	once	TGCGCCAGCAGTGAGAGCCCTGAAGCTTTCTTT	CASSESPEAFF
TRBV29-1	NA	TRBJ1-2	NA	TGCAGCGTTGAAGACCTCCCCGACACGCGCAACTATGGCTACACCTTC	CSVEDLPDTRNYGYTF
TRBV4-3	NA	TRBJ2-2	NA	TGCGCCAGCAGCCCTAAGCACGATCGGGATCCCGGGGAGCTGTTTTTT	CASSPKHDRDPGELFF